A selection of T cell receptor beta chains follows, all from one sample in a study of technical replicates of blood from several donors. Profiling relied on immunoSEQ multiplex PCR, and the TCRdb table lists in-frame clones only, not all of them. The sample consists of just under 100,000 clones, nearly 97% of them appearing once. What was sequenced was T cells isolated from PBMCs. The source of these receptors is a human donor in good health. Both conserved end residues are part of each CDR3. The order of the fields is V gene, D gene, CDR3 protein. The D gene is left open where the match is weak.

TRBV4-1,TRBD2,CASSQGGVAGAQETQYF
TRBV30,TRBD2,CAWGPWERGAIEQFF
TRBV7-9,TRBD2,CASSSGTSGSEQYF
TRBV4-1,TRBD1,CASSPQDREGIQPQHF
TRBV30,.,CAKEDRQPNYGYTF
TRBV29-1,TRBD1,CSPPGQTYGYTF
TRBV19,.,CASSIHSQETQYF
TRBV6-5,.,CASSYGGRETQYF
TRBV19,.,CASSARPNSYEQYF
TRBV6-4,TRBD2,CASNTSGNTDTQYF